This is a list of T cell receptor beta chains from one sample in a study of neurological immune-mediated disorders. A single record per CDR3 protein comes from TCRdb applying MiXCR to the 5' RACE reads. The table lists about 24,000 distinct CDR3 sequences, 13% of them singletons. Sequencing was carried out using CD4+ T cells from blood. The receptors derive from a female donor with HTLV-1-associated myelopathy (HAM/TSP). Both conserved end residues are part of each CDR3.

len	v_gene	j_gene	CDR3aa
13	TRBV12-3/TRBV12-4	TRBJ2-3	CASSISGTDTQYF
14	TRBV6-6	TRBJ1-4	CASSPDISRGKLFF
14	TRBV7-6	TRBJ2-2	CASRGYANTGELFF
15	TRBV4-1	TRBJ2-1	CASSQLGLSANEQFF
13	TRBV12-3/TRBV12-4	TRBJ1-1	CASSPTGNTEAFF
18	TRBV7-3	TRBJ2-5	CASSLKGTGGAYQETQYF
18	TRBV21-1	TRBJ2-7	CASSKLRLAEGRAHEQYF
16	TRBV20-1	TRBJ2-3	CSAKPFSHPSTDTQYF
15	TRBV5-1	TRBJ2-5	CASSLVTLVRETQYF
12	TRBV11-2	TRBJ2-1	CASRPNSGEQFF
13	TRBV14	TRBJ2-5	CASSLQGGETQYF
16	TRBV4-2	TRBJ2-5	CASSQDRLAGQETQYF
15	TRBV5-1	TRBJ2-3	CASSSFSGGTDTQYF
14	TRBV20-1	TRBJ2-6	CSARGGSGANVLTF
14	TRBV11-3	TRBJ2-7	CASSLTGGPYEQYF
15	TRBV20-1	TRBJ2-7	CSASRPFGVKYEQYF
15	TRBV10-3	TRBJ2-4	CAISDSLRGMNIQYF